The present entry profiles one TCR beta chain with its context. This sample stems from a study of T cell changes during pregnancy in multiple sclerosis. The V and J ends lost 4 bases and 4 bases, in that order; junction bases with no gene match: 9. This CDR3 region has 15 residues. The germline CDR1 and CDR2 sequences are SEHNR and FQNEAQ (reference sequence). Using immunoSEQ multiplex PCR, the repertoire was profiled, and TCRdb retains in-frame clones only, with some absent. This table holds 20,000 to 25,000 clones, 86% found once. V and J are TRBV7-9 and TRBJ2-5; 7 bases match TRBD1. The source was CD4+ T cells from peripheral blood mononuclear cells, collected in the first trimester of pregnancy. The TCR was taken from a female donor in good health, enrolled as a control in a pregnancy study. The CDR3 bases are TGTGCCAGCAGCTCTAACAATTACAGGGGAGAGACCCAGTACTTC. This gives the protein CASSSNNYRGETQYF.